The clone carrying this T cell receptor beta chain was detected many times. Antigen unknown. This sample was taken from a study of CD8 T cells in ankylosing spondylitis. Overall study results and limits: Some of the motif variants had earlier been found in reactive arthritis patients' fluid and blood. A TCR beta motif of 7 or 8 highly homologous variants appeared characteristic of ankylosing spondylitis blood.

A single record per CDR3 protein comes from TCRdb applying MiXCR to the 5' RACE reads. The sample yields about 450,000 distinct CDR3 sequences, roughly a quarter seen once. There are 11 residues in the CDR3. CDR1 and CDR2 (germline): MNHNS, SASEGT. V lost 3 bases and J lost 3, with 3 bases in between. The genes are TRBV6-1 and TRBJ2-7; no reliable D call. The TCR was taken from a male donor with ankylosing spondylitis. The sequenced material came from blood, either unsorted or a sorted T cell fraction (not recorded which). CDR3 protein: CASSDYYEQYF. CDR3 coding DNA: TGTGCCAGCAGTGACTACTACGAGCAGTACTTC.